The 25 T cell receptor beta chains below come from one sample, sequenced in a study of shared clonotypes between healthy human individuals. CD45RO-negative, CCR7-selected cells formed the naive CD8 fraction, which excluded terminally differentiated effector memory CD45RA+ cells. Assay used: immunoSEQ multiplex PCR; TCRdb lists only in-frame clones, some missing. The sample consists of hundreds of thousands of clones, 85% to 95% of them appearing once. Sequencing input: naive CD8+ T cells sorted from blood. These receptors were taken from a man aged 25 to 40 in good health.

The chain uses TRBV6-5 and TRBJ1-1; D uncertain. From germline, CDR1 is MNHEY and CDR2 SVGAGI. The CDR3 runs 12 residues. Trimming pared 4 bases from V and 5 bases from J, leaving 8 bases between. In DNA, the CDR3 is TGTGCCAGCAGTTCGGTAGAGACTGAAGCTTTCTTT. This translates into CASSSVETEAFF.

This chain connects TRBV28 to TRBJ1-5; D unresolved. The germline V gene encodes CDR1 MDHEN and CDR2 SYDVKM. The CDR3 runs to 11 residues. V lost 3 bases, J lost 11 bases, and 8 bases lay in between. The CDR3 spells CASSFGSTQHF. The CDR3 nucleotides read TGTGCCAGCAGTTTTGGTAGCACCCAGCATTTT.

The rearrangement links TRBV29-1 to TRBJ2-3, with D perhaps matching TRBD1 or TRBD2 (6 bases each). The CDR3 length is 14 residues. The germline CDR1 and CDR2 sequences are SQVTM and ANQGSEA. Deletions cut 8 bases from V and 5 bases from J, with 20 bases between. The CDR3, as DNA: TGCAGCTCCCTCGGGGGCGCGGGTCAAGATACGCAGTATTTT. Amino acid sequence: CSSLGGAGQDTQYF.

This chain links TRBV29-1 with TRBJ2-1, with D unresolved. The CDR3 has 12 amino acids. V lost 0 bases, J lost 7 bases, and 7 bases lay in between. Germline CDR1 and CDR2: SQVTM and ANQGSEA. The CDR3 nucleotides are TGCAGCGTTGAAGATAGGGCAAATGAGCAGTTCTTC. Residues: CSVEDRANEQFF.

This chain connects TRBV7-6 to TRBJ2-1; D gene unclear. Per germline, CDR1 SGHVS and CDR2 FNYEAQ. The V gene lost 5 bases and the J gene lost 3 bases, with 5 bases spanning the gap. The CDR3 is 12 amino acids. The CDR3 sequence: CASSPHYNEQFF. The CDR3 nucleotides are TGTGCCAGCAGCCCACACTACAATGAGCAGTTCTTC.

This chain uses TRBV21-1 with TRBJ2-1; TRBD2, the table's D call, was not compared with the DNA. TRBV21-1 is a listed pseudogene. The CDR3 consists of 18 residues. The CDR3, as DNA: TGTGCCAGCAGCACTGGACTAGCGGGAATAGAAACCTACAATGAGCAGTTCTTC. Protein sequence: CASSTGLAGIETYNEQFF.

Of note for this clone: Other nucleotide sequences in the sample specify the same CDR3. The V call is TRBV9, the J call TRBJ2-3; tentative D call: TRBD1 (6 bases). The germline V gene has CDR1 SGDLS and CDR2 YYNGEE. The CDR3 runs 16 residues. The V and J ends lost 0 bases and 2 bases respectively, with 13 bases between them. The CDR3 coding sequence is TGTGCCAGCAGCGTAGGGGTCAGGGGCTCCACAGATACGCAGTATTTT. Its translation is CASSVGVRGSTDTQYF.

The CDR3 loop reads CASSLGTGGNTGELFF. CDR3 coding DNA: TGTGCCAGCAGTTTAGGGACAGGGGGGAACACCGGGGAGCTGTTTTTT. The rearrangement uses TRBV28 and TRBJ2-2; 11 bases line up with TRBD1. This CDR3 contains 16 residues. Germline V CDR1 and CDR2: MDHEN, SYDVKM. After removal of 2 bases from V and 1 base from J, the junction contained 0 bases not matched to a gene.

The chain uses TRBV29-1 and TRBJ1-2; the D gene is possibly TRBD1 (5 bases). Trimming shortened V by 0 bases and J by 4 bases, and 12 bases separated the two germline ends. The CDR3 length is 14 residues. Germline V gene data show CDR1 as SQVTM and CDR2 as ANQGSEA. The CDR3, as DNA: TGCAGCGTTGAAGAAGTCAGGGAAACCTATGGCTACACCTTC. Its protein is CSVEEVRETYGYTF.

This clone occurred once. Different DNA sequences within this sample yield the same CDR3. This chain joins TRBV5-4 and TRBJ2-1; D not resolved. V dropped 0 bases and J dropped 9 bases, with 7 bases sitting between them. CDR1 SGHNT and CDR2 YYREEE come from the germline V gene (reference sequence). This CDR3 region has 12 residues. CDR3 nucleotides: TGTGCCAGCAGCTTGGGGGCAGGTGAGCAGTTCTTC. Its protein is CASSLGAGEQFF. Drawing the rest from reference TRBV5-4 and TRBJ2-1, the complete variable domain is ETGVTQSPTHLIKTRGQQVTLRCSSQSGHNTVSWYQQALGQGPQFIFQYYREEENGRGNFPPRFSGLQFPNYSSELNVNALELDDSALYLCASSLGAGEQFFGPGTRLTVL.

The chain carries TRBV11-2 and TRBJ1-1; the D is unclear. Per germline, CDR1 SGHAT and CDR2 FQNNGV. CDR3 length: 13 residues. Trimming took 1 base from V and 5 from J, leaving 8 bases between them. The CDR3 sequence: CASSLAWGTEAFF. CDR3 sequence (DNA): TGTGCCAGCAGCTTAGCCTGGGGAACTGAAGCTTTCTTT.

The V gene is TRBV25-1, the J gene TRBJ2-1, with D perhaps matching TRBD1 or TRBD2 (5 bases each). V was pared by 7 bases and J by 3 bases, with 19 bases between. The germline V gene encodes CDR1 MGHDK and CDR2 SYGVNS. The CDR3 totals 16 residues. In nucleotides, the CDR3 is TGTGCCAGCACGCAGAGGGGCGTGGGTAGCTACAATGAGCAGTTCTTC. Protein sequence: CASTQRGVGSYNEQFF.

The CDR3: CASSPDRARGEQYF. In DNA, the CDR3 is TGTGCCAGCAGCCCGGACAGGGCTCGGGGCGAGCAGTACTTC. The chain links TRBV7-9 to TRBJ2-7, with 8 nucleotides matching TRBD1. The V segment lost 5 bases and the J segment 6 bases; nucleotides outside the gene matches: 9. The CDR3 contains 14 residues. CDR1 and CDR2 (germline): SEHNR, FQNEAQ (reference sequence).

The chain is built from TRBV27 and TRBJ2-5; D assignment may be TRBD1 or TRBD2 (6 bases each). This CDR3 comprises 15 residues. The germline V and J ends were trimmed by 6 bases and 0 bases, with 14 bases remaining between them. Germline lookup yields CDR1 MNHEY and CDR2 SMNVEV (reference sequence). The DNA for the CDR3 is TGTGCCAGCAGCCTGACAGGAGGGTACCAAGAGACCCAGTACTTC. The encoded protein is CASSLTGGYQETQYF.

The V call is TRBV11-2, the J call TRBJ2-7; D is unresolved. Germline CDR1 and CDR2: SGHAT and FQNNGV. The CDR3 loop spans 14 amino acids. V dropped 0 bases and J dropped 2 bases, with 8 bases sitting between them. CDR3 in DNA: TGTGCCAGCAGCTTAGATTTCCAAACCTACGAGCAGTACTTC. The encoded protein is CASSLDFQTYEQYF.

This clone was counted ten times or more. This rearrangement joins TRBV28 to TRBJ2-7; D gene uncertain. The CDR3 length is 12 residues. The germline CDR1 and CDR2 sequences are MDHEN and SYDVKM. The V gene lost 5 bases and the J gene lost 2 bases, with 7 bases spanning the gap. This CDR3 is CASSDQTYEQYF. The CDR3 DNA follows: TGTGCCAGCAGTGATCAAACCTACGAGCAGTACTTC.

The CDR3 DNA is TGTGCCAGCAGTTCCGTTTCGGGGGAGGGTACGGAGACCCAGTACTTC. It translates to CASSSVSGEGTETQYF. The chain links TRBV6-5 to TRBJ2-5; 7 bases line up with TRBD2. Germline assignment: CDR1 MNHEY and CDR2 SVGAGI. With V trimmed by 4 bases and J by 5 bases, 13 bases remained unmatched. This CDR3 is 16 amino acids long.

This chain joins TRBV6-5 and TRBJ2-3, with unresolved D. Germline V lookup: CDR1 MNHEY, CDR2 SVGAGI. The V end lost 4 bases, the J end lost 1 base, and 12 bases lay between the germline ends. This CDR3 has 15 amino acids. The CDR3 spells CASSLKLVGTDTQYF. The CDR3 nucleotides read TGTGCCAGCAGTTTAAAATTGGTTGGCACAGATACGCAGTATTTT.

The gene calls are TRBV7-8 and TRBJ2-7, with 12 bases aligning to TRBD2. There are 18 residues in the CDR3. Germline CDR1 and CDR2: SGHVS and FQNEAQ. V shed 4 bases, J shed 0 bases, and the junction held 10 bases outside the gene matches. In DNA form, the CDR3 reads TGTGCCAGCAGCTCCTCACTAACTAGCGGGAGGTCCTCCTACGAGCAGTACTTC. This translates into CASSSSLTSGRSSYEQYF.

The genes are TRBV5-1 and TRBJ1-2; 10 bases align to TRBD1. Germline assignment: CDR1 SGHRS and CDR2 YFSETQ. Trimming cost V 5 bases and J 8 bases; bases outside gene matches: 15. The CDR3 runs to 16 residues. The CDR3 DNA reads as TGCGCCAGCAGTTACTTCGGGACAGGGGCTAATGGAGGCTACACCTTC. Its protein product is CASSYFGTGANGGYTF.

V gene TRBV27 combines with J gene TRBJ2-1; possible D gene TRBD2, 5 bases. This CDR3 contains 13 residues. V was pared by 3 bases and J by 6 bases, with 9 bases between. Germline CDR1 MNHEY, CDR2 SMNVEV (reference sequence). CDR3 DNA: TGTGCCAGCAGTTTTATAGGGAGCAATGAGCAGTTCTTC. Translating gives CASSFIGSNEQFF.

The chain links TRBV7-9 to TRBJ2-7, with 9 bases matching TRBD2. The CDR3 is 15 amino acids. Germline V gene data show CDR1 as SEHNR and CDR2 as FQNEAQ (reference sequence). With 3 bases clipped from V and 6 bases from J, the junction kept 9 bases outside the gene matches. As DNA, the CDR3 is TGTGCCAGCAGCTTGATAGCGGGAGATATTTCCGAGCAGTACTTC. This codes for CASSLIAGDISEQYF. The complete variable domain, with remaining parts taken from reference TRBV7-9 and TRBJ2-7, reads DTGVSQNPRHKITKRGQNVTFRCDPISEHNRLYWYRQTLGQGPEFLTYFQNEAQLEKSRLLSDRFSAERPKGSFSTLEIQRTEQGDSAMYLCASSLIAGDISEQYFGPGTRLTVT.

V usage is TRBV27 and J usage is TRBJ1-5; weak D call: TRBD1 (6 bases). The V end lost 10 bases, the J end lost 7 bases, and 23 bases lay between the germline ends. The CDR3 length is 15 residues. Per the germline V gene, CDR1 is MNHEY and CDR2 is SMNVEV (reference sequence). CDR3 sequence: CANNYQTGRLQPQHF. The DNA of the CDR3 is TGTGCCAACAACTACCAAACAGGGCGGTTACAGCCCCAGCATTTT.

The chain recombines TRBV29-1 with TRBJ2-7; D is undetermined. The germline V and J ends were trimmed by 0 bases and 3 bases, with 9 bases remaining between them. The CDR3 spans 13 residues. Germline values: CDR1 SQVTM, CDR2 ANQGSEA. The CDR3 coding sequence is TGCAGCGTTGAAGATGGTATGAGCTACGAGCAGTACTTC. Amino acid sequence: CSVEDGMSYEQYF.

V gene TRBV6-1 combines with J gene TRBJ2-7; D assignment may be TRBD1 or TRBD2 (6 bases each). The CDR3 runs to 16 residues. CDR1 is MNHNS, CDR2 SASEGT, per germline. Trimming removed 0 bases at V and 1 base at J, with 13 bases between. CDR3 nucleotide sequence: TGTGCCAGCAGTGAAGCGCGAGGGGGGTGGTCCTACGAGCAGTACTTC. Translation: CASSEARGGWSYEQYF.